A selection of T cell receptor beta chains follows, all from one sample in a study of T cells in Graves' hyperthyroidism and ophthalmopathy. One entry per CDR3 protein, called by TCRdb with MiXCR from the multiplex PCR reads. The sample has a few hundred thousand distinct CDR3 sequences, approximately 25% seen once; the top ten hold roughly 80%. Sequenced material: blood. These receptors all come from a man aged 50 or older with Graves' hyperthyroidism. Each CDR3 is given with its conserved first and last residue. A D gene is named only where the DNA matches it firmly. A clone size is listed for some rows: how often the clone was seen (once, few, many), or a class if it is expanded.

d_gene | abundance | j_gene | v_gene | CDR3nt | CDR3aa
- | many | TRBJ1-5 | TRBV18 | TGTGCCAGCTCACCAAGAAGATATAGCAATCAGCCCCAGCATTTT | CASSPRRYSNQPQHF
- | few | TRBJ1-4 | TRBV13 | TGTGCCAGCAGCTTTAGGCAGGGCGGTGGTGAAAAACTGTTTTTT | CASSFRQGGGEKLFF
TRBD1 | - | TRBJ1-4 | TRBV6-1 | TGTGCCAGCAGTACCTCTGGACAGGGGGCGGAAAAACTGTTTTTT | CASSTSGQGAEKLFF
- | - | TRBJ2-2 | TRBV24-1 | TGTGCCACCAGGGTACCGAACACCGGGGAGCTGTTTTTT | CATRVPNTGELFF
- | - | TRBJ1-5 | TRBV5-1 | TGCGCCAGCAGCTCGGAGGGGGGGCGCAATCAGCCCCAGCATTTT | CASSSEGGRNQPQHF
- | - | TRBJ2-2 | TRBV20-1 | TGCAGTGCCCAGACAGGGAACACCGGGGAGCTGTTTTTT | CSAQTGNTGELFF
TRBD1 | - | TRBJ2-7 | TRBV5-1 | TGCGCCAGCAGCTTTATGACAGGGAGCTCCTACGAGCAGTACTTC | CASSFMTGSSYEQYF
TRBD2 | - | TRBJ2-7 | TRBV29-1 | TGCAGCGTTGTTTTAGCGGGAAAAAGCTCCTACGAGCAGTACTTC | CSVVLAGKSSYEQYF
TRBD2 | - | TRBJ2-3 | TRBV9 | TGTGCCAGCAGCGATAGCGGGAGGGCCACAGATACGCAGTATTTT | CASSDSGRATDTQYF
TRBD2 | many | TRBJ2-7 | TRBV10-3 | TGTGCCATCAGTGTCCCAGCGGGAGGCCTAAACTACGAGCAGTACTTC | CAISVPAGGLNYEQYF
- | - | TRBJ2-5 | TRBV28 | TGTGCCGGCAGTTTCCGATCCCGAGGGCTCCAAGAGACCCAGTACTTC | CAGSFRSRGLQETQYF
- | - | TRBJ2-5 | TRBV5-1 | TGCGCCAGCAGCTTTTTTGGCAGGGTTGAGACCCAGTACTTC | CASSFFGRVETQYF
- | many | TRBJ2-1 | TRBV11-2 | TGTGCCAGCAGCTCCGACTCCCGCGGGGAGGTCTACAATGAGCAGTTCTTC | CASSSDSRGEVYNEQFF
TRBD1 | many | TRBJ1-1 | TRBV20-1 | TGCAGTGCGATCGGGACAGGGGGTATTGAAGCTTTCTTT | CSAIGTGGIEAFF
TRBD2 | many | TRBJ2-3 | TRBV12-3/TRBV12-4 | TGTGCCAGCAGTCGGACTAGCGGGGGCTCCAGCACAGATACGCAGTATTTT | CASSRTSGGSSTDTQYF
TRBD2 | few | TRBJ2-7 | TRBV7-9 | TGTGCCAGCAGCTTGGGGAGCGGGACTCGCGAGCAGTACTTC | CASSLGSGTREQYF
- | many | TRBJ2-2 | TRBV6-1 | TGTGCCAGCAGTCCCCTGACCAGGGTGGACACCGGGGAGCTGTTTTTT | CASSPLTRVDTGELFF
- | many | TRBJ2-7 | TRBV9 | TGTGCCAGCAGCGTAGATGACTTACCCTACGAGCAGTACTTC | CASSVDDLPYEQYF
- | - | TRBJ1-5 | TRBV27 | TGTGCCAGCAGCCCTGGGTGGGGGGCGATTCAGCCCCAGCATTTT | CASSPGWGAIQPQHF
- | - | TRBJ2-5 | TRBV4-1 | TGCGCCAGCAGCCCCCTCGAGGGTCCACAAGAGACCCAGTACTTC | CASSPLEGPQETQYF
- | few | TRBJ2-7 | TRBV28 | TGTGCCAGCGGGGAAGGGGGGACCCACGGCTACGAGCAGTACTTC | CASGEGGTHGYEQYF
- | - | TRBJ2-1 | TRBV4-2 | TGTGCCAGCAGCCAAGCCTGGAATGAGCAGTTCTTC | CASSQAWNEQFF
- | - | TRBJ1-5 | TRBV6-1 | TGTGCCAGCACCGGACACTTTAATCAGCCCCAGCATTTT | CASTGHFNQPQHF
- | - | TRBJ2-3 | TRBV7-9 | TGTGCCAGCAGCTTAGGAACAGGCTGGGCAGATACGCAGTATTTT | CASSLGTGWADTQYF
- | few | TRBJ2-2 | TRBV9 | TGTGCCAGCAGCGTAGCTCGGGGACCCGGGGAGCTGTTTTTT | CASSVARGPGELFF
- | few | TRBJ1-1 | TRBV19 | TGTGCCAGTAGTACTTACAGCGGGTGGGTGAACACTGAAGCTTTCTTT | CASSTYSGWVNTEAFF
- | - | TRBJ2-7 | TRBV2 | TGTGCCAGCAGCCATAGAGGAGGCGAGCAGCACTTC | CASSHRGGEQHF
- | few | TRBJ2-2 | TRBV6-1 | TGTGCCAGCGGAAGAGGGGAGCTGTTTTTT | CASGRGELFF
- | - | TRBJ2-3 | TRBV5-1 | TGCGCCAGCAGCATCTCCTTTCTACCAGATACGCAGTATTTT | CASSISFLPDTQYF
TRBD1 | few | TRBJ1-2 | TRBV5-1 | TGCGCCAGCAGCGCGTGGGGACAGGGAGGGAAAAACTATGGCTACACCTTC | CASSAWGQGGKNYGYTF